This T cell receptor beta chain is drawn from a study of shared clonotypes between healthy human individuals. At the level of the study: Samples came from a couple of female and a few male donors aged 18 to 49.

Assay execution proceeded at the deep level. Original analysis: ImmunoSEQ yielded junction-only sequences lacking quality scores, so filtering differed. The protocol was immunoSEQ multiplex PCR, while the TCRdb copy is restricted to in-frame clones and leaves out a portion. The V and J calls and clone size come from that table; D and trimming were worked out from the DNA. The sample shows millions of clones, roughly 92% of them seen only once. About this clone: Its antigen is as yet unknown.

V lost 3 bases to trimming and J lost 4 bases; unmatched junction nucleotides: 5. The CDR3 extends over 14 amino acids. Germline V CDR1 and CDR2: SGHNT, YYREEE (reference sequence). General study findings and limits: The study's rarefaction showed incomplete sorted-subset sequencing despite large depth.

The specimen was naive CD4+ T cells sorted from blood. Regarding subset: CD45RA+ positively selected. The V gene is TRBV5-4, the J gene TRBJ1-2; 8 bases align to TRBD1. The TCR was taken from a young man in good health. CDR3 in DNA: TGTGCCAGCAGCTCCGGACAGGGAACCTATGGCTACACCTTC. This codes for CASSSGQGTYGYTF.